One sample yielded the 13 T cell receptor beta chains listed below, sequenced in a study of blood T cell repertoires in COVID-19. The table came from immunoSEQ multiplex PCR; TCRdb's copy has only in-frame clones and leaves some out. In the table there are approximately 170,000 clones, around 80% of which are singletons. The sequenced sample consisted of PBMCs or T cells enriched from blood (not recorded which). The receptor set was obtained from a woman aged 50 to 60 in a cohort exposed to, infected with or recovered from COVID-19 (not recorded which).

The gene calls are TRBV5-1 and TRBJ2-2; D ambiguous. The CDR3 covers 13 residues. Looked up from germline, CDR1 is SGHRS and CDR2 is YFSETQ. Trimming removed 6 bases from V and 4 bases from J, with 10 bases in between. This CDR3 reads CASKRLGTGELFF. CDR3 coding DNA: TGCGCCAGCAAGAGACTTGGCACCGGGGAGCTGTTTTTT.

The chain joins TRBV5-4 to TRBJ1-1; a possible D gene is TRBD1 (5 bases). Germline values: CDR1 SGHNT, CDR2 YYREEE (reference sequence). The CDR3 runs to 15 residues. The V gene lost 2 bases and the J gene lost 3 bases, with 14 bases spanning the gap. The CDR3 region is CASSFGGGLDTEAFF. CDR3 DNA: TGTGCCAGCAGCTTCGGGGGGGGATTGGACACTGAAGCTTTCTTT.

The CDR3, as DNA: TGTGCCAGCAGCCACGGGGGAACTGAAGCTTTCTTT. Translating it yields CASSHGGTEAFF. This chain joins TRBV3-1 (or the pseudogene TRBV3-2) and TRBJ1-1, with D perhaps TRBD1 (5 bases). CDR1 and CDR2 (germline): LGHDT, YNNKEL (reference sequence). V lost 3 bases, J lost 5 bases, and 7 bases lay in between. This CDR3 comprises 12 residues.

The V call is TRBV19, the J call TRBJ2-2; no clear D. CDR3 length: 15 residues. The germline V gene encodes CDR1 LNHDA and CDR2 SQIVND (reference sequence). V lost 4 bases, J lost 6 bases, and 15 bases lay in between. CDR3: CASSTRGINAGELFF. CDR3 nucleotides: TGTGCCAGTAGTACCCGAGGCATTAACGCCGGGGAGCTGTTTTTT.

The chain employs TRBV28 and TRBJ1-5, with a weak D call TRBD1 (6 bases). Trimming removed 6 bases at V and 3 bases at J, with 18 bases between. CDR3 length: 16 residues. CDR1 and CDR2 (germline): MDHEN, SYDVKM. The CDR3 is CASSSRAVGANQPQHF. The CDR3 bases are TGTGCCAGCAGCTCACGGGCCGTGGGGGCCAATCAGCCCCAGCATTTT.

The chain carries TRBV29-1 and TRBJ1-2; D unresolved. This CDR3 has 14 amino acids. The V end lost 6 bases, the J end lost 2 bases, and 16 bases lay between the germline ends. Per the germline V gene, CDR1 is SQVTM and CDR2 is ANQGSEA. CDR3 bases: TGCAGCGTCATAGTTCCAGACTCCAACTATGGCTACACCTTC. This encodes CSVIVPDSNYGYTF.

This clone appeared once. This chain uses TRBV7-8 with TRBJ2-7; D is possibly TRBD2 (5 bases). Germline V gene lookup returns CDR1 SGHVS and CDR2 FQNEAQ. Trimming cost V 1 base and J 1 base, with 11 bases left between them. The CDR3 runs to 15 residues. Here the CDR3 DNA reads TGTGCCAGCAGCTTAGGGCTCGGGGTATCCTACGAGCAGTACTTC. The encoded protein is CASSLGLGVSYEQYF.

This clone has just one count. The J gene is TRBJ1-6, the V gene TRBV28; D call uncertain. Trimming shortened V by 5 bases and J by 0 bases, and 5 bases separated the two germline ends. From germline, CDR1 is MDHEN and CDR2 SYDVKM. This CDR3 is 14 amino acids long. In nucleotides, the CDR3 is TGTGCCAGCAGTACTAGCTCCTATAATTCACCCCTCCACTTT. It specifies CASSTSSYNSPLHF.

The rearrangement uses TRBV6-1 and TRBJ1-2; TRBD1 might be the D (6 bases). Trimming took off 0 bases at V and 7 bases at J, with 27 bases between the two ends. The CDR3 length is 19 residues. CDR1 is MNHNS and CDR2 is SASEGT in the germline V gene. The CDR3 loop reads CASSEAILALTGRAVGYTF. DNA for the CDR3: TGTGCCAGCAGTGAAGCGATATTGGCTCTTACAGGGCGCGCGGTTGGCTACACCTTC.

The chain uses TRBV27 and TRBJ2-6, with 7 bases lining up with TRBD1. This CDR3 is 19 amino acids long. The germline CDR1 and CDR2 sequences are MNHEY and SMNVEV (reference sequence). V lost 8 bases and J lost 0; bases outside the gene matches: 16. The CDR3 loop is CASGIAGTATFSGANVLTF. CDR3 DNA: TGTGCCAGCGGGATAGCCGGGACAGCAACTTTCTCTGGGGCCAACGTCCTGACTTTC.

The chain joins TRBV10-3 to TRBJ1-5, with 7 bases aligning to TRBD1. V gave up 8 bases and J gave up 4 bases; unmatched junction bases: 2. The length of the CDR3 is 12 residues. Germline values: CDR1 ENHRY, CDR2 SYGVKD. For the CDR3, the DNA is TGTGCCATCGGGGACAGAAATCAGCCCCAGCATTTT. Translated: CAIGDRNQPQHF.

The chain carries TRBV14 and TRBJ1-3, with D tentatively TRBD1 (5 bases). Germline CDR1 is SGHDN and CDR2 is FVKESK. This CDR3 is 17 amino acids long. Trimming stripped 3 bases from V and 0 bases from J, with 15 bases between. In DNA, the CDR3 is TGTGCCAGCAGCCAGACACAAGACAGAAACTCTGGAAACACCATATATTTT. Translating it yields CASSQTQDRNSGNTIYF.

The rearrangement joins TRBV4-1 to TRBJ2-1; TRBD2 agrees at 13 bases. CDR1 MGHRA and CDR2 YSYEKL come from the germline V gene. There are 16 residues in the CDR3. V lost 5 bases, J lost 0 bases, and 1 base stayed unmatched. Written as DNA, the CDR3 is TGCGCCAGCAGCTGGACTAGCGGGGGCTCCTACAATGAGCAGTTCTTC. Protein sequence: CASSWTSGGSYNEQFF.